What follows are 7 T cell receptor beta chains derived from one specimen sequenced in a study of metastatic and nonmetastatic thyroid tumors. MiXCR reprocessed the PCR reads for TCRdb. The repertoire holds around 30,000 clones, 20% to 25% seen once, with approximately 3% in the top ten. Prior to thyroid surgery, none of the patients had received any treatment. The specimen was tumor tissue. These receptors originate from a male donor with papillary thyroid cancer or a benign thyroid nodule (not recorded which). Some clones in this sample may be carry-over from other donors' samples.

This clone occurred many times. The chain employs TRBV3-1 and TRBJ1-4; D is ambiguous. The germline gives CDR1 LGHDT, CDR2 YNNKEL (reference sequence). The V and J ends lost 1 base and 4 bases respectively, with 7 bases between them. The CDR3 is made up of 14 amino acids. The CDR3 loop reads CASSQVSGNEKLFF. The CDR3 coding sequence is TGTGCCAGCAGCCAAGTGTCGGGTAATGAAAAACTGTTTTTT.

There are many counts of this clone. The genes are TRBV18 and TRBJ2-3, with no clear D. The germline V gene encodes CDR1 KGHSH and CDR2 LQKENI. This CDR3 region has 14 residues. Between the trimmed V and J ends, which lost 3 bases and 3 bases, there was a span of 10 bases. In nucleotides, the CDR3 is TGTGCCAGCTCACCCTTCGAAGCTACAGATACGCAGTATTTT. Translation: CASSPFEATDTQYF.

This rearrangement joins TRBV9 to TRBJ2-7; no definite D call. CDR3 size: 14 residues. The V end lost 0 bases, the J end lost 4 bases, and 11 bases lay between the germline ends. Germline CDR1 SGDLS, CDR2 YYNGEE. The CDR3: CASSVGTISYEQYF. The CDR3 DNA sequence: TGTGCCAGCAGCGTAGGTACTATCTCTTACGAGCAGTACTTC.

This clone was counted a few times. The chain joins TRBV30 to TRBJ1-2, with D possibly matching TRBD1 (6 bases). The CDR3 runs 14 residues. The germline gives CDR1 GTSNPN, CDR2 SVGIG (reference sequence). Trimming cost V 5 bases and J 7 bases, with 20 bases left between them. The CDR3 DNA reads TGTGCCTGGGGTATATCTACAGGGCAAAGTGGCTACACCTTC. Its protein is CAWGISTGQSGYTF.

This clone was seen ten or more times. The V and J genes are TRBV11-1 and TRBJ2-1; no clear D. CDR3 size: 15 residues. CDR1 and CDR2 (germline): SGHAT, FQDESV (reference sequence). V gave up 2 bases and J gave up 6 bases, with 14 bases separating them. The CDR3 is CASSLTDLLSNEQFF. CDR3 nucleotides: TGTGCCAGCAGCTTAACGGACCTCCTCTCCAATGAGCAGTTCTTC.

Judged by abundance, this clone is large (0.1 to 1%). This rearrangement joins TRBV6-1 to TRBJ1-2; D is unresolved. The CDR3 has 14 residues. V dropped 5 bases and J dropped 8 bases, with 18 bases sitting between them. The germline V gene encodes CDR1 MNHNS and CDR2 SASEGT. This CDR3 reads CASSPSGQLRGYTF. DNA of the CDR3: TGTGCCAGCAGTCCTTCAGGCCAACTTCGGGGCTACACCTTC.

The CDR3 sequence: CASSSQLTDTQYF. The CDR3 nucleotides are TGTGCCAGCAGTTCCCAACTCACAGATACGCAGTATTTT. The chain couples TRBV27 to TRBJ2-3; D gene unclear. V lost 4 bases and J 2 bases, leaving 7 bases between the germline ends. Germline loops: CDR1 MNHEY, CDR2 SMNVEV (reference sequence). This CDR3 has 13 amino acids.